This TCR beta chain is from a study of cytomegalovirus exposure and HLA in healthy donors. The study's findings and limits: In an earlier analysis, productive rearrangement rates for most beta V segments clustered near 87% or 30%.

Though probably carrying unrecorded immune exposures, donors were nominally healthy at sampling. Comment on this clone: Antigen: not known.

It was with 60 Vbeta and 13 Jbeta primers that the PCR ran. The table came from immunoSEQ multiplex PCR; TCRdb's copy has only in-frame clones and leaves some out. The sample has about 120,000 clones, approximately 75% seen once. The clonotype was recovered from a man in his forties in good health and CMV-seronegative. The sample taken for sequencing was PBMCs.

CDR3 amino acids: CASSTLGGEQFF. In nucleotides, the CDR3 is TGTGCCAGCAGCACACTGGGAGGGGAGCAGTTCTTC. The gene calls are TRBV7-6 and TRBJ2-1, with 7 bases identical to TRBD2. Germline V gene lookup returns CDR1 SGHVS and CDR2 FNYEAQ. Trimming removed 5 bases from V and 10 bases from J; junction bases left unmatched: 5. The CDR3 contains 12 residues.